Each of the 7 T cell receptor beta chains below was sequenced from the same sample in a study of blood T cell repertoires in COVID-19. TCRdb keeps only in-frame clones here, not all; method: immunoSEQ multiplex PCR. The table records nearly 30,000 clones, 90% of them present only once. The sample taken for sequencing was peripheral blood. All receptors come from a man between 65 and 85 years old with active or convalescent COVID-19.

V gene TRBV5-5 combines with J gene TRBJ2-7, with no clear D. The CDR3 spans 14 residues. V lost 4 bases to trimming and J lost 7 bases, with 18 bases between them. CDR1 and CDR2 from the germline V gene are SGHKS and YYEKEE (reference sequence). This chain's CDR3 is CASSPERRKREQYF. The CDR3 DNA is TGTGCCAGCAGCCCCGAGAGGCGGAAACGGGAGCAGTACTTC.

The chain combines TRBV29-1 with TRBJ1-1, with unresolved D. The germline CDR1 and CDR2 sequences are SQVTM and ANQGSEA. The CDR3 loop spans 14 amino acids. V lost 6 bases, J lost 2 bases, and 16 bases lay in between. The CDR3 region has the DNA TGCAGCGTGGCCCGAGGGAGTGGAAACACTGAAGCTTTCTTT. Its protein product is CSVARGSGNTEAFF. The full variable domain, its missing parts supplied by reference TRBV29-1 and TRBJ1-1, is SAVISQKPSRDICQRGTSLTIQCQVDSQVTMMFWYRQQPGQSLTLIATANQGSEATYESGFVIDKFPISRPNLTFSTLTVSNMSPEDSSIYLCSVARGSGNTEAFFGQGTRLTVV.

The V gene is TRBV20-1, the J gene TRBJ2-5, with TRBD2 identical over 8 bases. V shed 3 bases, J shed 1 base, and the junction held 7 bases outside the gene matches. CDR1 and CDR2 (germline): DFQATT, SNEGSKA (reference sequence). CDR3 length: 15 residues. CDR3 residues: CSASLSGRPQETQYF. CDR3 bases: TGCAGTGCTAGTTTAAGCGGGAGACCCCAAGAGACCCAGTACTTC.

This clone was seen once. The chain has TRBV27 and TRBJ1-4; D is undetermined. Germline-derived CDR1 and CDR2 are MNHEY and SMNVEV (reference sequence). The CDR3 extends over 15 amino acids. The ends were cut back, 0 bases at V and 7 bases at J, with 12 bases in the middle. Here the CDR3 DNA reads TGTGCCAGCAGTTTATCGTCGGGGTGGGGTGAAAAACTGTTTTTT. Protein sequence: CASSLSSGWGEKLFF.

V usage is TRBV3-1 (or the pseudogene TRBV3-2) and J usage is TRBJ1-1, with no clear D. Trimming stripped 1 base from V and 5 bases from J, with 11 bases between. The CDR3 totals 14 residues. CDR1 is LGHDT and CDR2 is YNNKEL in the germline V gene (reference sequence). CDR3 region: CASSQGLGGTEAFF. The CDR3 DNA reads TGTGCCAGCAGCCAAGGCCTGGGAGGGACTGAAGCTTTCTTT.

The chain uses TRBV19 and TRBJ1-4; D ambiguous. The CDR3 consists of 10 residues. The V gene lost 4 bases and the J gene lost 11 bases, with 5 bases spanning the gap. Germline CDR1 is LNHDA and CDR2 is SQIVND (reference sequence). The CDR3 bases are TGTGCCAGTAGTAGGCATAAACTGTTTTTT. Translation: CASSRHKLFF.

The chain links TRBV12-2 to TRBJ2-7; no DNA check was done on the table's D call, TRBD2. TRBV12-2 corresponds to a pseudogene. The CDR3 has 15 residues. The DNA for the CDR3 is TGTGCAAGTCGCTTAGCGCTAGCGGGATCCTACGAGCAGTACGTC. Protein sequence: CASRLALAGSYEQYV.